The source of this T cell receptor beta chain is a study of CD8 T cell repertoires and HIV-1 epitope variants. Study summary: Tested: three Gag epitope families, Nef HW9 and YT9.

Study-level points and caveats: The TAALDMSHF plasma variant had no responses, unlike KF9 (roughly 5 clonotypes) and HW9 (one).

This CDR3 is 14 amino acids long. V was cut by 1 base and J by 4 bases, with 10 bases left in between. From germline, CDR1 is SGHVS and CDR2 FQNEAQ. As concerns this clone: Its specificity is unknown.

Produced via immunoSEQ multiplex PCR; TCRdb's table is partial and in-frame only. Found here are 6,000 to 8,000 clones, roughly 65% of them singletons; the top ten hold less than 50%. The sample taken for sequencing was cultured CD8+ T cells derived from PBMCs. This chain uses TRBV7-8 with TRBJ1-1, with D possibly TRBD1 on 6 matching bases. The clonotype was recovered from a male donor with HIV. CDR3 in amino acids: CASSLGQVGTEAFF. The CDR3, as DNA: TGTGCCAGCAGCTTAGGACAGGTGGGCACTGAAGCTTTCTTT. Supplemented by reference TRBV7-8 and TRBJ1-1, the full variable domain reads GAGVSQSPRYKVAKRGQDVALRCDPISGHVSLFWYQQALGQGPEFLTYFQNEAQLDKSGLPSDRFFAERPEGSVSTLKIQRTQQEDSAVYLCASSLGQVGTEAFFGQGTRLTVV.